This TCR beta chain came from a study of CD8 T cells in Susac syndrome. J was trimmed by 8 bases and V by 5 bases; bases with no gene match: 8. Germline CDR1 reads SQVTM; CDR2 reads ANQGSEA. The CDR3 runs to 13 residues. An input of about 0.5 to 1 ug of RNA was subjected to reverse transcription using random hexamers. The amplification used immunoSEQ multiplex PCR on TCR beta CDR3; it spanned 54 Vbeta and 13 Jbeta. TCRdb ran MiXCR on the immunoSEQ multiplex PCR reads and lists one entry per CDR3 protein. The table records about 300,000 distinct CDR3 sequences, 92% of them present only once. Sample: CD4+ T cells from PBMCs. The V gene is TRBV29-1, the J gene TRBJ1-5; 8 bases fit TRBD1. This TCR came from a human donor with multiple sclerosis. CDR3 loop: CSVLTGDGEPQHF. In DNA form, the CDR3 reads TGCAGCGTTCTGACAGGGGACGGGGAGCCCCAGCATTTT. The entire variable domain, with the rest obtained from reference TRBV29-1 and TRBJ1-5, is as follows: SAVISQKPSRDICQRGTSLTIQCQVDSQVTMMFWYRQQPGQSLTLIATANQGSEATYESGFVIDKFPISRPNLTFSTLTVSNMSPEDSSIYLCSVLTGDGEPQHFGDGTRLSIL.